These T cell receptor beta chains were read from a single sample in a study of blood T cell repertoires in COVID-19. Sequencing used immunoSEQ multiplex PCR; TCRdb keeps in-frame clones, though not all of them. The sample lists 30,000 to 40,000 clones, roughly 77% seen once, with roughly 15% in the top ten. Sequencing input: peripheral blood. The receptors stem from an older man with active or convalescent COVID-19. CDR3s include the opening cysteine and the closing phenylalanine or tryptophan. A D gene is named only where the DNA matches it firmly. Size tells how often a clone was seen (once, few, many) or the class of an expanded clone, and some rows leave it out.

>-|-|11|TRBV2|TRBJ2-1
CASSVGGEQFF
TGTGCCAGCAGTGTTGGGGGGGAGCAGTTCTTC
>TRBD1|-|17|TRBV28|TRBJ1-2
CASTTVGTGNWNYGYTF
TGTGCCAGCACGACGGTCGGGACAGGGAACTGGAACTATGGCTACACCTTC
>-|-|16|TRBV4-1|TRBJ2-1
CASSQDNRFVYNEQFF
TGCGCCAGCAGCCAAGATAACAGATTTGTCTACAATGAGCAGTTCTTC
>TRBD2|-|16|TRBV9|TRBJ2-3
CASSAGLAEGGDTQYF
TGTGCCAGCAGCGCGGGACTAGCGGAGGGAGGAGATACGCAGTATTTT
>-|-|15|TRBV19|TRBJ2-1
CASTQMGASYNEQFF
TGTGCCAGTACCCAAATGGGGGCCTCCTACAATGAGCAGTTCTTC
>-|-|14|TRBV9|TRBJ2-7
CASSVAPGTYEQYF
TGTGCCAGCAGCGTCGCCCCGGGGACCTACGAGCAGTACTTC
>-|-|16|TRBV28|TRBJ2-4
CASRKPAGGPKNIQYF
TGTGCCAGCCGTAAACCTGCCGGGGGGCCCAAAAACATTCAGTACTTC
>TRBD2|few|17|TRBV19|TRBJ2-1
CASSIDGSGTSYNEQFF
TGTGCCAGTAGTATAGATGGTAGCGGGACCTCCTACAATGAGCAGTTCTTC
>-|few|15|TRBV5-1|TRBJ1-2
CASSLGAGDLYGYTF
TGCGCCAGCAGCTTGGGGGCAGGGGACCTCTATGGCTACACCTTC
>TRBD2|-|16|TRBV9|TRBJ2-2
CASSVALAGGTGELFF
TGTGCCAGCAGCGTAGCCCTAGCGGGAGGCACCGGGGAGCTGTTTTTT
>TRBD1|-|12|TRBV24-1|TRBJ2-5
CATRDSGETQYF
TGTGCCACTCGGGACAGCGGAGAGACCCAGTACTTC
>-|-|13|TRBV2|TRBJ2-7
CASREGSSYEQYF
TGTGCCAGCAGGGAAGGGAGCTCCTACGAGCAGTACTTC
>-|few|14|TRBV7-2|TRBJ1-2
CASSLGVGRYGYTF
TGTGCCAGCAGCTTAGGGGTGGGGAGATATGGCTACACCTTC
>TRBD1|-|12|TRBV6-5|TRBJ2-3
CAGTGDTDTQYF
TGTGCCGGGACAGGGGACACAGATACGCAGTATTTT
>-|-|12|TRBV15|TRBJ2-3
CATSPAVDTQYF
TGTGCCACCAGCCCCGCGGTAGATACGCAGTATTTT
>TRBD1|-|18|TRBV5-6|TRBJ1-1
CASTIDSRDRDLGTEAFF
TGTGCCAGCACCATCGATTCCCGGGACAGAGATTTGGGCACTGAAGCTTTCTTT
>-|-|15|TRBV10-2|TRBJ1-2
CASSLGTAPGYGYTF
TGCGCCAGCAGTTTAGGAACAGCTCCTGGATATGGCTACACCTTC
>-|-|13|TRBV7-9|TRBJ2-5
CASSLGQEETQYF
TGTGCCAGCAGCTTAGGGCAGGAAGAGACCCAGTACTTC
>TRBD1|-|14|TRBV7-9|TRBJ1-1
CASSRGTGLIEAFF
TGTGCCAGCAGCAGAGGGACAGGGCTGATTGAAGCTTTCTTT
>TRBD2|-|16|TRBV19|TRBJ2-1
CASSIGGRVGYNEQFF
TGTGCCAGTAGTATCGGGGGGAGGGTCGGCTACAATGAGCAGTTCTTC
>-|-|13|TRBV18|TRBJ2-3
CASSPLNRETQYF
TGTGCCAGCTCACCACTTAACAGGGAGACGCAGTATTTT
>TRBD1|-|14|TRBV4-1|TRBJ1-1
CASRLGQENTEAFF
TGCGCCAGCAGGCTGGGACAGGAGAACACTGAAGCTTTCTTT
>TRBD1|-|16|TRBV4-2|TRBJ1-4
CASSQDVQGINEKLFF
TGTGCCAGCAGCCAGGACGTACAGGGGATTAATGAAAAACTGTTTTTT
>TRBD1|-|14|TRBV2|TRBJ2-7
CASRPGTGNYEQYF
TGTGCCAGCAGGCCCGGGACAGGGAACTACGAGCAGTACTTC